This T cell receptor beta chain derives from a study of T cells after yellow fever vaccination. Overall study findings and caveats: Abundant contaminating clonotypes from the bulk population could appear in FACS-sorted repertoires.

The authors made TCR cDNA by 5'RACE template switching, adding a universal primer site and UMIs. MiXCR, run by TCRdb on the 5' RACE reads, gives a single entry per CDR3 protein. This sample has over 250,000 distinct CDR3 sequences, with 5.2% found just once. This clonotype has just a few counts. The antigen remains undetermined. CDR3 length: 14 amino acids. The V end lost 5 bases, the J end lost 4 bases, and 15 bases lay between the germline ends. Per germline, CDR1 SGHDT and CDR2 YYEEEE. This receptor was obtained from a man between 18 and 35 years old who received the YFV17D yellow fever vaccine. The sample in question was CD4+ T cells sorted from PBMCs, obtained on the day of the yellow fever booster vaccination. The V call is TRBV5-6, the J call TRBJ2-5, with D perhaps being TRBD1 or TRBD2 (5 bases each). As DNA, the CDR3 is TGTGCCAGCAGTCTGGGGGTACGAGGAGAGACCCAGTACTTC. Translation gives CASSLGVRGETQYF.